The T cell receptor beta chain described here comes from a study of T cell repertoires in aging, cancer and after chemotherapy. Looking at the study overall: Over several months to years, re-sampled healthy donor repertoires clearly shared clones. The whole study produced a dataset of roughly 8.6 million TCR reads. Findings and limits, study-wide: In cancer patients, declining TCR diversity with age involved lost richness and lost evenness. Across the chemotherapy interval, each cancer cohort showed higher median generation probability, suggesting thymic rebound.

The sample holds a few counts of this clonotype. As yet, its antigen is unknown. The CDR3 loop spans 18 amino acids. Germline CDR1 MNHEY, CDR2 SMNVEV (reference sequence). Trimming cost V 1 base and J 6 bases; bases outside gene matches: 13. Rearranged V-D-J TRB sequences were amplified with a mixed TRB-A/B primer pool. TCRdb processed the multiplex PCR reads anew with MiXCR; each CDR3 protein has one entry. The profile shows approximately 4,900 distinct CDR3 sequences, 40% to 60% of them singletons. TCR beta rearrangements were amplified from peripheral blood genomic DNA. The rearrangement links TRBV27 to TRBJ2-1; 9 bases are shared with TRBD1. Material for sequencing was blood. The source of this sequence is a human donor in good health. The CDR3 sequence: CASSLWGRGTGGSNEQFF. As DNA, the CDR3 is TGTGCCAGCAGTTTATGGGGGAGGGGAACAGGGGGCTCCAATGAGCAGTTCTTC.